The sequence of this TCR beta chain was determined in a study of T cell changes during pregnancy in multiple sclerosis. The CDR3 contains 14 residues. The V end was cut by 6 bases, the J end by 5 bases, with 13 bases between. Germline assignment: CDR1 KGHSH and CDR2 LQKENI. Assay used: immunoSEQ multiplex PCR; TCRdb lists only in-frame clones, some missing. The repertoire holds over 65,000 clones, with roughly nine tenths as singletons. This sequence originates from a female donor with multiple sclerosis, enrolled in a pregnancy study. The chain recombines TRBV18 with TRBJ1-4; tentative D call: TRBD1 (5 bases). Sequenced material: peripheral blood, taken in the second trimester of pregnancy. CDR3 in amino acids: CASSPTVDNEKLFF. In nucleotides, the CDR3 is TGTGCCAGCTCCCCGACAGTCGACAATGAAAAACTGTTTTTT.